A selection of T cell receptor beta chains follows, all from one sample in a study of blood T cell repertoires in COVID-19. The assay was immunoSEQ multiplex PCR, and TCRdb's table has in-frame clones only and misses some. The table lists about 10,000 clones, nearly 90% of them singletons. Sequencing used peripheral blood. All receptors derive from a human donor in a cohort sampled during active COVID-19. Both conserved end residues are part of each CDR3. A D gene is named only where the DNA matches it firmly. Size values are once, few and many counts, or a class for expanded clones, and some rows have none.

v_call,j_call,d_call,clone_size,cdr3_aa,cdr3_nt
TRBV6-1,TRBJ2-5,NA,NA,CASSEGVLPQETQYF,TGTGCCAGCAGTGAAGGGGTACTACCCCAAGAGACCCAGTACTTC
TRBV3-1/TRBV3-2,TRBJ1-6,NA,once,CASSQGQRVSPLHF,TGTGCCAGCAGCCAAGGGCAGCGGGTTTCACCCCTCCACTTT
TRBV10-3,TRBJ1-1,NA,NA,CAITRTANTEAFF,TGTGCCATCACGAGGACTGCGAACACTGAAGCTTTCTTT
TRBV7-6,TRBJ2-6,NA,NA,CASSSQASSGANVLTF,TGTGCCAGCAGCTCGCAAGCTAGCTCTGGGGCCAACGTCCTGACTTTC
TRBV29-1,TRBJ2-5,NA,NA,CSVEGAAKQETQYF,TGCAGCGTTGAAGGGGCAGCTAAACAAGAGACCCAGTACTTC
TRBV12-5,TRBJ2-1,NA,NA,CASGLLFGEQFF,TGTGCTAGTGGTTTGTTATTCGGGGAGCAGTTCTTC
TRBV29-1,TRBJ2-4,NA,NA,CTSWRLAKNIQYF,TGCACCTCCTGGCGGCTAGCCAAAAACATTCAGTACTTC
TRBV15,TRBJ2-1,NA,NA,CATSPRTTGNEQFF,TGTGCCACCAGCCCTAGGACCACGGGGAATGAGCAGTTCTTC
TRBV5-1,TRBJ2-7,NA,once,CASSLGGRGEQYF,TGCGCCAGCAGCTTGGGGGGGCGTGGGGAGCAGTACTTC
TRBV4-1,TRBJ1-3,NA,NA,CASSQLYGLSGNTIYF,TGCGCCAGCAGCCAATTATATGGGCTCTCTGGAAACACCATATATTTT
TRBV27,TRBJ1-1,NA,NA,CASSFSHLGGTEAFF,TGTGCCAGCAGTTTTAGCCACCTAGGGGGAACTGAAGCTTTCTTT
TRBV5-1,TRBJ2-6,NA,NA,CASSLAPPGASGANVLTF,TGCGCCAGCAGCTTGGCCCCCCCAGGTGCCTCTGGGGCCAACGTCCTGACTTTC
TRBV2,TRBJ2-7,NA,few,CASSANRENEQYF,TGTGCCAGCAGTGCCAACAGGGAAAACGAGCAGTACTTC
TRBV3-1/TRBV3-2,TRBJ2-2,NA,NA,CASRFGQSSRELFF,TGTGCCAGCAGGTTCGGACAGAGTTCCAGGGAGCTGTTTTTT
TRBV6-5,TRBJ1-2,TRBD1,NA,CASSQTGAYGYTF,TGTGCCAGCAGCCAAACAGGGGCCTATGGCTACACCTTC
TRBV9,TRBJ2-1,NA,NA,CASSVGYTQFF,TGTGCCAGCAGCGTAGGATACACACAGTTCTTC
TRBV19,TRBJ2-2,TRBD1,NA,CASSTTGGETGELFF,TGTGCCAGTAGTACCACAGGGGGCGAGACCGGGGAGCTGTTTTTT
TRBV4-1,TRBJ1-2,TRBD1,once,CASSQEDREGGYTF,TGCGCCAGCAGCCAAGAGGACAGGGAGGGTGGCTACACCTTC
TRBV19,TRBJ1-3,NA,NA,CASTIRSGGETGNTIYF,TGTGCCAGTACCATAAGATCGGGGGGCGAAACTGGAAACACCATATATTTT
TRBV18,TRBJ1-1,NA,NA,CASSGVSRGEAFF,TGTGCCAGCTCAGGCGTCTCCAGGGGTGAAGCTTTCTTT
TRBV7-2,TRBJ2-3,NA,NA,CASSLLGSDTQYF,TGTGCCAGCAGCTTGCTGGGGAGCGATACGCAGTATTTT
TRBV15,TRBJ2-5,NA,once,CATSSRQAETQYF,TGTGCCACCAGCAGTAGACAGGCCGAGACCCAGTACTTC
TRBV2,TRBJ2-7,NA,NA,CASSERRGTSYEQYF,TGTGCCAGCAGTGAAAGGCGGGGTACTTCCTACGAGCAGTACTTC
TRBV7-2,TRBJ2-3,TRBD2,NA,CASSPLTLAGGRTDTQYF,TGTGCCAGCAGCCCACTAACCCTAGCGGGGGGTCGCACAGATACGCAGTATTTT
TRBV5-1,TRBJ2-7,TRBD2,NA,CASSLTAGVPYEQYF,TGCGCCAGCAGCTTGACGGCGGGGGTCCCCTACGAGCAGTACTTC
TRBV5-6,TRBJ1-1,NA,NA,CASSLTTVRAFF,TGTGCCAGCAGCTTGACGACAGTTAGGGCTTTCTTT
TRBV4-1,TRBJ2-7,NA,medium-sized,CASSHGPGTLAAYEQYF,TGCGCCAGCAGCCACGGACCCGGGACACTGGCTGCCTACGAGCAGTACTTC
TRBV19,TRBJ1-2,NA,few,CASTIQGSHGYTF,TGTGCCAGTACCATACAGGGTTCGCATGGCTACACCTTC
TRBV19,TRBJ1-2,TRBD1,NA,CASSMGTVANYGYTF,TGTGCCAGTAGTATGGGGACAGTAGCTAACTATGGCTACACCTTC
TRBV7-2,TRBJ1-5,TRBD1,NA,CASSPLRGSNQPQHF,TGTGCCAGCAGCCCTCTCAGGGGGAGCAATCAGCCCCAGCATTTT
TRBV28,TRBJ1-1,TRBD1,once,CASTLTGGWTEAFF,TGTGCCAGCACCCTGACAGGGGGCTGGACTGAAGCTTTCTTT
TRBV10-2,TRBJ1-2,NA,NA,CASSPPGDYGYTF,TGCGCCAGCTCACCCCCAGGGGACTATGGCTACACCTTC
TRBV10-3,TRBJ1-5,NA,NA,CAISAPDQPQHF,TGTGCCATCAGTGCCCCAGATCAGCCCCAGCATTTT
TRBV5-1,TRBJ1-2,NA,NA,CASSWDKSYGYTF,TGCGCCAGCAGCTGGGACAAGTCCTATGGCTACACCTTC
TRBV5-6,TRBJ1-2,NA,NA,CASSPGGRPGAYGYTF,TGTGCCAGCAGCCCCGGTGGCAGGCCAGGGGCTTATGGCTACACCTTC
TRBV30,TRBJ1-4,TRBD1,NA,CAWSVPTGLNEKLFF,TGTGCCTGGAGTGTACCGACAGGGCTAAATGAAAAACTGTTTTTT
TRBV2,TRBJ1-3,NA,NA,CASRGSSGNTIYF,TGTGCCAGCAGGGGTAGCAGTGGAAACACCATATATTTT
TRBV9,TRBJ1-2,TRBD1,NA,CASSPNTGVGYGYTF,TGTGCCAGCAGCCCAAATACAGGGGTTGGCTATGGCTACACCTTC
TRBV7-6,TRBJ1-6,TRBD1,NA,CASSPRQGMGNSPLHF,TGTGCCAGCAGCCCACGACAGGGGATGGGAAATTCACCCCTCCACTTT
TRBV6-5,TRBJ1-2,NA,few,CASSYSTSYGYTF,TGTGCCAGCAGTTACTCCACAAGCTATGGCTACACCTTC